This TCR beta chain was captured by sequencing in a study of T cell repertoires in cytomegalovirus infection. General study results and limits: HLA-C-restricted CMV clonotypes gave the most frequent clonotype in two of eight donors.

Comment on this clonotype: Its antigen is currently unknown. Relative to the germline gene, one junction end is altered; a read error may explain this.

TCRdb called the reads again in MiXCR, with one record for every CDR3 protein. The sample has roughly 860,000 distinct CDR3 sequences, 32% seen once. Germline V CDR1 and CDR2: MDHEN, SYDVKM. CDR3 length: 15 residues. Sequencing was performed on cultured CD8+ T cells from PBMCs, taken from culture after CMV antigen stimulation. The source is a human donor in good health (CMV status not recorded). Some clones in this sample may be carry-over from other donors' samples. V gene TRBV28 combines with J gene TRBJ2-2, with D possibly matching TRBD2 (5 bases). The CDR3 sequence is CANSFAGLNTGELFF. As DNA, the CDR3 is TGTGCCAACAGTTTCGCGGGCTTGAACACCGGGGAGCTGTTTTTT.